This T cell receptor (beta chain) was profiled in a study of control samples from healthy donors and cancer patients (dated by TCRdb to the early 2020s). Looking up the germline V gene yields CDR1 KGHSH and CDR2 LQKENI. Cut back by 2 bases and 3 bases, the V and J ends lie 11 bases apart. The CDR3 goes from the cysteine to the phenylalanine over 14 residues. Of the read, only the CDR3 DNA is kept; its 42 bases are in frame from base 1. On this clone: Its antigen is unknown. The sample holds no much larger clone one base away, and base qualities are not on file.

The method was the immunoSEQ multiplex PCR assay. TCRdb's version of the immuneACCESS table is confined to in-frame rearrangements and falls short of the full clone set. An unresolved V gene accounts for under half of the shortfall where checked; the remainder is of unknown origin. For this sample there are about 120,000 clones; more than 70% appear just once. The ten largest clones represent less than 40% of the sample. The sequence came from a man aged 45-65 years in good health. The chain couples TRBV18 to TRBJ2-7; TRBD1 is perhaps the D gene, given 5 matching bases. Sequencing used blood. The CDR3 in this case is CASSPGASNYEQYF. The nucleotide sequence is given as TGTGCCAGCTCACCAGGGGCCTCCAACTACGAGCAGTACTTC.